Included here is one T cell receptor beta chain sequence, with context. Its target is not known. The sample carries other DNA sequences with the same CDR3. Measured with immunoSEQ multiplex PCR; TCRdb has only the in-frame clones, and not every one. The sample gives about 1.5 million clones, approximately 98% of which show up once; around 0.47% is in the top ten. The source of the sample is a study of shared clonotypes between healthy human individuals. The study, taken as a whole, reports: Despite large depth, sorted-subset datasets appeared incompletely sequenced. The four-donor shared clonotypes exceeded non-shared clonotypes in generation probability, with non-shared ones scoring lower. Specimens sampled were limited to blood, with tissue repertoires likely differing.

In germline, CDR1 is MDHEN, CDR2 SYDVKM. This CDR3 spans 14 amino acids. After removal of 4 bases from V and 2 bases from J, the junction contained 4 bases not matched to a gene. The genes are TRBV28 and TRBJ2-7, with 8 bases identical to TRBD1. The sequencing sample was made of naive CD4+ T cells sorted from blood. Subset given: CD45RA+ positively selected. The TCR originated in a man aged 25 to 45 in good health. For the CDR3, the DNA is TGTGCCAGCAGTTCCGGACAGGGCCCCTACGAGCAGTACTTC. Its protein product is CASSSGQGPYEQYF.